Below, one TCR beta chain is given with its context. Coverage ceases 3 residues before the CDR3 finishes, and the germline J gene fills in the end. The sample carries other DNA sequences with the same CDR3. The table came from immunoSEQ multiplex PCR; TCRdb's copy has only in-frame clones and leaves some out. The table lists under 50,000 clones. Germline V gene data show CDR1 as SQVTM and CDR2 as ANQGSEA. Trimming pared 6 bases from V and 4 bases from J, leaving 9 bases between. The CDR3 contains 11 residues. The data were taken from a study of T cells in women clearing cervical HPV infection. Sequences were obtained from blood buffy coat. The receptor was derived from a woman aged 18 to 75 with a cervical HPV16 infection that either progressed to CIN3+ or cleared (not recorded which). V and J are TRBV29-1 and TRBJ1-2; D remains unclear. This CDR3 is CSVAGSYGYTF. The sequenced part of the CDR3 DNA is TGCAGCGTGGCAGGTTCCTATGGC. Variable domain in full (rest from reference TRBV29-1 and TRBJ1-2): SAVISQKPSRDICQRGTSLTIQCQVDSQVTMMFWYRQQPGQSLTLIATANQGSEATYESGFVIDKFPISRPNLTFSTLTVSNMSPEDSSIYLCSVAGSYGYTFGSGTRLTVV.